One and the same sample provided the 15 T cell receptor beta chains below, sequenced in a study of T cells after yellow fever vaccination. MiXCR, run by TCRdb on the 5' RACE reads, gives a single entry per CDR3 protein. The sample lists approximately 85,000 distinct CDR3 sequences, about an eighth seen once, with approximately 23% in the top ten. The material sequenced was CD8+ T cells not binding an NS4B(214-222) dextramer, sorted from PBMCs, taken approximately 22 days after the first yellow fever vaccination. The origin of the receptors is a man aged 18 to 29 who received the YFV17D yellow fever vaccine.

V is TRBV5-1 and J is TRBJ2-7; D possibly corresponds to TRBD2 (6 bases). Germline V gene lookup returns CDR1 SGHRS and CDR2 YFSETQ. Trimming removed 3 bases at V and 5 bases at J, with 15 bases between. The CDR3 totals 14 residues. Written as DNA, the CDR3 is TGCGCCAGCAGCTCCTCAGGAGGGATCCACGAGCAGTACGTC. Its translation is CASSSSGGIHEQYV.

This clonotype was counted between two and nine times. V and J are TRBV11-2 and TRBJ2-3, with D perhaps TRBD1 (5 bases). This CDR3 comprises 15 residues. V was shortened by 2 bases and J by 6 bases, with 15 bases between the two germline ends. Germline lookup yields CDR1 SGHAT and CDR2 FQNNGV. The CDR3 reads CASSLWAAQGDTQYF. The CDR3 DNA sequence: TGTGCCAGCAGCTTATGGGCGGCCCAGGGTGATACGCAGTATTTT.

This clonotype has a handful of counts. The V and J genes are TRBV7-9 and TRBJ2-7; tentatively, D is TRBD2 (6 bases). The CDR3 is 15 amino acids. Germline CDR1 is SEHNR and CDR2 is FQNEAQ (reference sequence). V lost 1 base and J lost 5, with 15 bases in between. The DNA for the CDR3 is TGTGCCAGCAGCTTAGGGGGGGACTCTTCTGACGAGCAGTACTTC. It encodes CASSLGGDSSDEQYF.

The rearrangement joins TRBV27 to TRBJ1-5, with D tentatively TRBD1 (5 bases). The CDR3 contains 13 residues. V gave up 9 bases and J gave up 4 bases, with 13 bases separating them. Germline CDR1 is MNHEY and CDR2 is SMNVEV (reference sequence). The CDR3 DNA reads TGTGCCAGTGGACCGACAGATAATCAGCCCCAGCATTTT. Protein product: CASGPTDNQPQHF.

The CDR3 spells CASSVVHPGDYGYTF. Here the CDR3 DNA reads TGTGCCAGCAGCGTAGTACATCCGGGAGACTATGGCTACACCTTC. The V call is TRBV9, the J call TRBJ1-2; unclear D gene. Germline V gene lookup returns CDR1 SGDLS and CDR2 YYNGEE. Trimming stripped 0 bases from V and 3 bases from J, with 12 bases between. The CDR3 extends over 15 amino acids.

This clonotype was observed a few times. The J gene is TRBJ2-7, the V gene TRBV6-2 or TRBV6-3; 8 bases are a match to TRBD2. The ends lost 6 bases at V and 5 bases at J; junction bases unmatched: 9. Germline V lookup: CDR1 MNHEY, CDR2 SVGEGT. This CDR3 is 14 amino acids long. The chain's CDR3 is CASSHGGGSNEQYV. The CDR3 region has the DNA TGTGCCAGCAGCCATGGCGGGGGGAGTAACGAGCAGTACGTC.

This clonotype was observed a handful of times. The genes are TRBV4-1 and TRBJ2-7; 7 bases fit TRBD1. CDR1 is MGHRA, CDR2 YSYEKL, per germline. The trim removed 1 base at V and 4 bases at J, leaving 7 bases unmatched. The CDR3 runs to 15 residues. The CDR3 reads CASSQGGARGYEQYF. The CDR3, as DNA: TGCGCCAGCAGCCAAGGAGGGGCCAGGGGGTACGAGCAGTACTTC.

The V gene is TRBV10-3, the J gene TRBJ2-7; 7 nucleotides agree with TRBD1. This CDR3 has 12 amino acids. The germline V gene encodes CDR1 ENHRY and CDR2 SYGVKD. Trimming took 2 bases from V and 7 from J; bases not matched to a gene: 2. DNA of the CDR3: TGTGCCATCAGTGAGACAGGGGTGGAGCAGTACGTC. This codes for CAISETGVEQYV.

The chain has TRBV4-2 and TRBJ1-6, with D tentatively TRBD1 (5 bases). Germline lookup yields CDR1 LGHNA and CDR2 YNFKEQ. The CDR3 runs 13 residues. With 6 bases removed from V and 10 bases from J, the gap between germline ends came to 13 bases. This chain's CDR3 is CASRGDSGSPLHF. In nucleotides, the CDR3 is TGTGCCAGCAGAGGAGACAGTGGCTCACCCCTCCACTTT.

The J gene is TRBJ2-7, the V gene TRBV4-3; 8 nucleotides agree with TRBD2. The germline gives CDR1 LGHNA, CDR2 YSLEER. Losses at the gene ends were 4 bases for V and 3 bases for J; bases not matched to a gene: 14. This CDR3 spans 17 amino acids. The CDR3 DNA sequence: TGCGCCAGCAGCCCTATGAAGGGGCGGGGGGATTTCTACGAGCAGTACGTC. Translating gives CASSPMKGRGDFYEQYV.

This clonotype was seen more than once but under ten times. The rearrangement joins TRBV4-2 to TRBJ1-3; D is undetermined. The CDR3 covers 15 residues. CDR1 and CDR2 (germline): LGHNA, YNFKEQ. V lost 0 bases, J lost 4 bases, and 10 bases lay in between. CDR3 sequence (DNA): TGTGCCAGCAGCCAAGATCTCGGCAGGGGAAACACCATATATTTT. Its protein is CASSQDLGRGNTIYF.

The chain couples TRBV27 to TRBJ2-1, with 7 bases lining up with TRBD1. CDR3 length: 16 amino acids. The junction had 13 bases not matched to a gene; V was cut back by 5 bases and J by 6 bases. Germline values: CDR1 MNHEY, CDR2 SMNVEV (reference sequence). CDR3 nucleotide sequence: TGTGCCAGCAGTCCCGGAACAGGGGATGTAGGCAATGAGCAGTTCTTC. This translates into CASSPGTGDVGNEQFF.

This clonotype came up many times. The V call is TRBV10-2, the J call TRBJ2-5; no reliable D call. Trimming stripped 10 bases from V and 5 bases from J, with 17 bases between. Looked up from germline, CDR1 is WSHSY and CDR2 is SAAADI. The CDR3 contains 13 residues. CDR3 sequence (DNA): TGCGCCACCTCGAGAGGCCACCGGGAGACCCAGTACTTC. This translates into CATSRGHRETQYF.

The sample holds a few counts of this clonotype. The V call is TRBV5-5, the J call TRBJ2-7; the match to TRBD1 covers 8 bases. This CDR3 is built from 14 residues. Germline values: CDR1 SGHKS, CDR2 YYEKEE (reference sequence). V lost 0 bases and J lost 3; bases outside the gene matches: 2. The CDR3: CASSLGQGLYEQYV. CDR3 coding DNA: TGTGCCAGCAGCTTGGGACAGGGGCTCTACGAGCAGTACGTC.

This clonotype was picked up many times. The CDR3 sequence: CASSQDRRGFGNGYTF. The CDR3 DNA reads TGCGCCAGCAGCCAAGATAGAAGGGGGTTCGGGAATGGCTACACCTTC. J is TRBJ1-2 and V is TRBV4-3, with a possible D match to TRBD1 (6 bases). V dropped 0 bases and J dropped 6 bases, with 17 bases sitting between them. This CDR3 is built from 16 residues. Germline V gives CDR1 LGHNA, CDR2 YSLEER.